One sample yielded the 5 T cell receptor beta chains listed below, sequenced in a study of cytomegalovirus exposure and HLA in healthy donors. Primers included in the PCR were 60 Vbeta and 13 Jbeta primers. Clones were read by immunoSEQ multiplex PCR, and TCRdb kept only the in-frame ones, dropping some. This table has 99,000 or so clones, 78% appearing once. The sample was PBMCs. All receptors come from a young man in good health and CMV-seronegative.

The chain employs TRBV7-2 and TRBJ2-6; D possibly corresponds to TRBD1 (6 bases). Trimming took off 4 bases at V and 0 bases at J, with 7 bases between the two ends. Germline V lookup: CDR1 SGHTA, CDR2 FQGNSA. The CDR3 covers 15 residues. The CDR3: CASSSDSSGANVLTF. The CDR3 DNA reads as TGTGCCAGCAGCTCGGACAGCTCTGGGGCCAACGTCCTGACTTTC.

A few counts support this clone. The chain is built from TRBV19 and TRBJ1-1; no firm D call. Germline lookup yields CDR1 LNHDA and CDR2 SQIVND (reference sequence). Trimming took 9 bases from V and 4 from J, leaving 12 bases between them. This CDR3 comprises 12 residues. The CDR3 protein is CASDAGVTEAFF. CDR3 nucleotides: TGTGCCAGCGATGCCGGGGTCACTGAAGCTTTCTTT.

The chain has TRBV9 and TRBJ2-6; D is ambiguous. The ends were cut back, 0 bases at V and 3 bases at J, with 19 bases in the middle. Per germline, CDR1 SGDLS and CDR2 YYNGEE. The CDR3 is 19 amino acids. The CDR3 here is CASSVAPDTGSDGANVLTF. In DNA form, the CDR3 reads TGTGCCAGCAGCGTAGCCCCCGACACTGGGTCTGATGGGGCCAACGTCCTGACTTTC.

The chain is built from TRBV29-1 and TRBJ2-5; TRBD1 matches at 8 bases. The germline gives CDR1 SQVTM, CDR2 ANQGSEA. V trimming: 5 bases; J trimming: 11 bases; junction bases outside the gene matches: 16. The length of the CDR3 is 14 residues. DNA for the CDR3: TGCAGCGTTAGATCCGGGACAGGAGATACGAAGCAGTACTTC. Residues: CSVRSGTGDTKQYF.

CDR3 amino acids: CASSSERSYGYTF. In DNA form, the CDR3 reads TGTGCCAGCAGCTCCGAGAGGAGCTATGGCTACACCTTC. The V call is TRBV7-8, the J call TRBJ1-2; unclear D gene. With 4 bases removed from V and 4 bases from J, the gap between germline ends came to 10 bases. This CDR3 region has 13 residues. Germline CDR1 SGHVS, CDR2 FQNEAQ.